The T cell receptor beta chain under discussion was sequenced for a study of T cell responses to AZD1222 COVID-19 vaccine. Study conclusions and caveats: Epitopes outside B.1.351 and B.1.1.7 mutated regions reportedly drew nearly half of spike TCRs. At study baseline, merely roughly 6 AZD1222 recipients were seropositive.

This clone was observed once. Its antigen is unknown. This same CDR3 is encoded by further DNA sequences in the sample. Some clones are missing from TCRdb's copy, which holds only in-frame ones; the method was immunoSEQ multiplex PCR. The sample has about 180,000 clones; about 91% are singletons. The clonotype originates from an adult in good health. The sequencing here drew on peripheral blood, taken on day 0 of AZD1222 vaccination.

CDR3 coding DNA: TGTGCCAGCAGCGTGGGACAGGGGACAGATACGCAGTATTTT. This gives the protein CASSVGQGTDTQYF. The chain joins TRBV9 to TRBJ2-3; 10 positions agree with TRBD1. V trimming: 2 bases; J trimming: 3 bases; junction bases outside the gene matches: 0. The CDR3 has 14 residues. Germline CDR1 is SGDLS and CDR2 is YYNGEE.